This TCR beta chain was recorded in a study of blood T cell repertoires in COVID-19. Study in general: There were acute and convalescent COVID-19 samples, and they came from the United States, Italy and Spain. T cells, B-cell-depleted T cells, or PBMCs supplied cDNA or gDNA.

In the original workflow: Reference gene primer amplification yielded estimated nucleated cell counts. The data were produced by immunoSEQ multiplex PCR, yet TCRdb's version contains in-frame clones alone and is incomplete. Clone size and the V and J calls come from that table; the DNA yielded D and trimming. The sample includes under 350,000 clones, 65% to 90% of them seen just once. CDR1 is SNHLY and CDR2 is FYNNEI in the germline V gene. Trimming took off 7 bases at V and 0 bases at J, with 6 bases between the two ends. This CDR3 comprises 13 residues. The J gene is TRBJ1-4, the V gene TRBV2; D ambiguous. The clonotype was recovered from a human donor in a cohort sampled during active COVID-19. The sequenced sample was peripheral blood. The CDR3 loop is CASNTATNEKLFF. The CDR3 coding sequence is TGTGCCAGCAATACGGCAACTAATGAAAAACTGTTTTTT.